Given below is one T cell receptor (beta chain) in context. Its antigen is not identified. A single record per CDR3 protein comes from TCRdb applying MiXCR to the RT-PCR reads. This sample has about 800,000 distinct CDR3 sequences, with 21% found just once. Germline CDR1 is LNHNV and CDR2 is YYDKDF (reference sequence). The germline V and J ends were trimmed by 4 bases and 4 bases, with 13 bases remaining between them. The CDR3 loop spans 14 amino acids. The data are from a study of response to subunit inactivated influenza vaccine. Findings and caveats of the study: Every seasonal influenza vaccination brings in few new T cells, the authors suggested.

The origin of this receptor is a man aged 45-65 years who received an inactivated influenza vaccine. The chain recombines TRBV15 with TRBJ1-1; D gene uncertain. Material: PBMCs from blood, obtained approximately 5 days after vaccination. CDR3 region: CATSTAVGGTEAFF. The CDR3 region has the DNA TGTGCCACCAGCACGGCAGTTGGTGGCACTGAAGCTTTCTTT.